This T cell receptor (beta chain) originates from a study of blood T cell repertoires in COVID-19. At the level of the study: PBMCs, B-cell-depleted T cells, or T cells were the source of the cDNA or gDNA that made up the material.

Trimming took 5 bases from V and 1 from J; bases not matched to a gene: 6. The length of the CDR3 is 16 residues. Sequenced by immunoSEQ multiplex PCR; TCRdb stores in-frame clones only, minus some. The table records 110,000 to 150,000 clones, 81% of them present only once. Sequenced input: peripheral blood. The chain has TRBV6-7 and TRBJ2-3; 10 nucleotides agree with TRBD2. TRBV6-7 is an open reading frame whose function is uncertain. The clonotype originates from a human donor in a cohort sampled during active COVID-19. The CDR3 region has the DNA TGTGCCAGCAGTCTGACGGGGACTAGCGGCACAGATACGCAGTATTTT. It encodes CASSLTGTSGTDTQYF.